These 14 T cell receptor beta chains came from one sample sequenced in a study of T cell responses to AZD1222 COVID-19 vaccine. The assay was immunoSEQ multiplex PCR, and TCRdb's table has in-frame clones only and misses some. The sample has around 100,000 clones, roughly 90% seen once. The specimen was peripheral blood, collected on day 0 of AZD1222 vaccination. All receptors come from an adult in good health.

As concerns this clone: The junction departs from the called germline gene at one end, perhaps through a read error. The V and J genes are TRBV7-7 and TRBJ2-5; no clear D gene. From germline, CDR1 is SSHAT and CDR2 FNYEAQ (reference sequence). The CDR3 has 11 residues. CDR3 DNA: TGTGCTAGCAGTCAAGGAGAGACCCAGTACTTC. This sequence encodes CASSQGETQYF.

The chain recombines TRBV5-4 with TRBJ1-1; D is unclear. Germline V CDR1 and CDR2: SGHNT, YYREEE (reference sequence). V lost 2 bases, J lost 7 bases, and 15 bases lay in between. There are 14 residues in the CDR3. The CDR3 loop reads CASSFSGRTSEAFF. The CDR3 DNA reads TGTGCCAGCAGCTTCTCGGGGAGAACAAGTGAAGCTTTCTTT.

The genes are TRBV28 and TRBJ2-3; D unresolved. The CDR3 runs 15 residues. V lost 4 bases and J 1 base, leaving 12 bases between the germline ends. Germline V lookup: CDR1 MDHEN, CDR2 SYDVKM. The CDR3: CASSSPSLRTDTQYF. For the CDR3, the DNA is TGTGCCAGCAGTTCCCCCAGCCTCCGCACAGATACGCAGTATTTT. Complete variable domain (other parts from reference TRBV28 and TRBJ2-3): DVKVTQSSRYLVKRTGEKVFLECVQDMDHENMFWYRQDPGLGLRLIYFSYDVKMKEKGDIPEGYSVSREKKERFSLILESASTNQTSMYLCASSSPSLRTDTQYFGPGTRLTVL.

The CDR3 DNA sequence: TGTGCCAGCAGTCAGGGGGGTGACGAGCAGTACTTC. Translated: CASSQGGDEQYF. The V call is TRBV6-6, the J call TRBJ2-7, with D possibly being TRBD1 (7 bases). Between the trimmed V and J ends, which lost 5 bases and 5 bases, there was a span of 10 bases. There are 12 residues in the CDR3. CDR1 and CDR2 from the germline V gene are MNHNY and SVGAGI (reference sequence).

The rearrangement links TRBV5-1 to TRBJ2-5, with D possibly matching TRBD1 (6 bases). V gave up 4 bases and J gave up 5 bases, with 15 bases separating them. This CDR3 region has 14 residues. CDR1 and CDR2 (germline): SGHRS, YFSETQ. Here the CDR3 reads CASSGQGHRETQYF. Here the CDR3 DNA reads TGCGCCAGCAGCGGCCAGGGGCATCGGGAGACCCAGTACTTC.

The rearrangement uses TRBV25-1 and TRBJ2-7; the D gene could be TRBD1 or TRBD2 (5 bases each). CDR1 MGHDK and CDR2 SYGVNS come from the germline V gene. The CDR3 consists of 12 residues. The germline V and J ends were trimmed by 5 bases and 9 bases, with 14 bases remaining between them. The DNA of the CDR3 is TGTGCCAGCAGTCCGAGGGGTGGCCGGCAGTACTTC. It specifies CASSPRGGRQYF.

The DNA of the CDR3 is TGTGCCAGCAGTATAGGGGGTAGCAATCAGCCCCAGCATTTT. Translated: CASSIGGSNQPQHF. The V call is TRBV27, the J call TRBJ1-5, with D tentatively TRBD1 (6 bases). In germline, CDR1 is MNHEY, CDR2 SMNVEV (reference sequence). The CDR3 is 14 amino acids. Trimming shortened V by 5 bases and J by 0 bases, and 8 bases separated the two germline ends.

The chain uses TRBV6-5 and TRBJ1-2; D not resolved. Germline V gene data show CDR1 as MNHEY and CDR2 as SVGAGI. The length of the CDR3 is 13 residues. Trimming pared 6 bases from V and 0 bases from J, leaving 8 bases between. CDR3 sequence (DNA): TGTGCCAGCAGGACCGACACTAACTATGGCTACACCTTC. This codes for CASRTDTNYGYTF.

The chain employs TRBV4-3 and TRBJ2-7; tentatively, D is TRBD2 (5 bases). Germline CDR1 and CDR2: LGHNA and YSLEER. The CDR3 is 18 residues long. V lost 0 bases to trimming and J lost 2 bases, with 20 bases between them. Here the CDR3 reads CASSQDTNSLWGAYEQYF. CDR3 nucleotide sequence: TGCGCCAGCAGCCAAGATACGAACAGCCTCTGGGGAGCCTACGAGCAGTACTTC.

V and J are TRBV3-1 (or the pseudogene TRBV3-2) and TRBJ1-1; D gene unclear. The CDR3 has 14 amino acids. Germline V gene sequence: CDR1 LGHDT, CDR2 YNNKEL (reference sequence). V lost 7 bases, J lost 6 bases, and 18 bases lay in between. CDR3 protein: CASTPPCRKAEAFF. The CDR3 bases are TGTGCCAGCACCCCCCCCTGCAGGAAGGCTGAAGCTTTCTTT.

The chain uses TRBV2 and TRBJ2-5; 12 positions match TRBD1. CDR1 and CDR2 from the germline V gene are SNHLY and FYNNEI. V lost 7 bases to trimming and J lost 5 bases; unmatched junction nucleotides: 5. The CDR3 sequence is 14 residues long. The CDR3 DNA follows: TGTGCCAGCAAAGGGACAGGGGGCCGGGAGACCCAGTACTTC. Protein sequence: CASKGTGGRETQYF.

This clone was counted a few times. This sequence joins TRBV27 and TRBJ2-1; D is ambiguous. CDR3 length: 12 amino acids. The germline gives CDR1 MNHEY, CDR2 SMNVEV (reference sequence). Between the trimmed V and J ends, which lost 5 bases and 7 bases, there was a span of 9 bases. Here the CDR3 reads CASSLLPNEQFF. CDR3 coding DNA: TGTGCCAGCAGTCTCCTCCCTAATGAGCAGTTCTTC.

The genes are TRBV28 and TRBJ2-5; D is uncertain. Germline V CDR1 and CDR2: MDHEN, SYDVKM. This CDR3 has 14 residues. With 2 bases removed from V and 3 bases from J, the gap between germline ends came to 10 bases. The CDR3 bases are TGTGCCAGCAGTTTAAGCCATTGGGAAGAGACCCAGTACTTC. It encodes CASSLSHWEETQYF.

This sequence joins TRBV7-2 and TRBJ1-3, with a possible D match to TRBD1 (5 bases). Trimming cost V 3 bases and J 9 bases, with 21 bases left between them. From germline, CDR1 is SGHTA and CDR2 FQGNSA. The CDR3 runs 16 residues. This CDR3 is CASSFGQGRGGSTIYF. The CDR3 nucleotides read TGTGCCAGCAGCTTCGGGCAGGGAAGAGGTGGTAGCACCATATATTTT.